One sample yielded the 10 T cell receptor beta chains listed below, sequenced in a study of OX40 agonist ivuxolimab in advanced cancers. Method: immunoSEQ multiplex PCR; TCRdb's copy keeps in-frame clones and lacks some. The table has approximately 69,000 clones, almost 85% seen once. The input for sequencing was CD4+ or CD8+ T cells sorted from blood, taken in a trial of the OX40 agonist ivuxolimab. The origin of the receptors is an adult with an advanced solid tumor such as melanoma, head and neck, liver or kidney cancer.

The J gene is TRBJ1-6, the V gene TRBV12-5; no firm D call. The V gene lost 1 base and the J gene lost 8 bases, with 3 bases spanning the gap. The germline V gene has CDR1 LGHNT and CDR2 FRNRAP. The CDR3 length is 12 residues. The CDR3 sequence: CASGLDDSPLHF. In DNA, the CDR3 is TGTGCTAGTGGTTTGGACGATTCACCCCTCCACTTT.

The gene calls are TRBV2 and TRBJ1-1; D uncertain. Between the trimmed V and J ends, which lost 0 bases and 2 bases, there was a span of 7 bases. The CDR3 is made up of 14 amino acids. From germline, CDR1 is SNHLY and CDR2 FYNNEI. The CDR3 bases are TGTGCCAGCAGTGAAGCTTTGAGCAACACTGAAGCTTTCTTT. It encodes CASSEALSNTEAFF.

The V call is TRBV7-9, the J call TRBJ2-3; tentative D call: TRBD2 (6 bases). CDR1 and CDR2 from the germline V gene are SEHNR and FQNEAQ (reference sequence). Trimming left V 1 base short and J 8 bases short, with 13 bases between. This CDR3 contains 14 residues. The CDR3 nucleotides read TGTGCCAGCAGCTTAGTTCTTTTGGGGGGTACGCAGTATTTT. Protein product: CASSLVLLGGTQYF. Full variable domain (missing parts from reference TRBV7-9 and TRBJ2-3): DTGVSQNPRHKITKRGQNVTFRCDPISEHNRLYWYRQTLGQGPEFLTYFQNEAQLEKSRLLSDRFSAERPKGSFSTLEIQRTEQGDSAMYLCASSLVLLGGTQYFGPGTRLTVL.

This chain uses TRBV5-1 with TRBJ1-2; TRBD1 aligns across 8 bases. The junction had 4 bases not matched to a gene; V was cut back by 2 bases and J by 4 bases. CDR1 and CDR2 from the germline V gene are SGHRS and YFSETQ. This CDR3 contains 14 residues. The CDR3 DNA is TGCGCCAGCAGCTTCGACAGGGGAGGCTATGGCTACACCTTC. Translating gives CASSFDRGGYGYTF.

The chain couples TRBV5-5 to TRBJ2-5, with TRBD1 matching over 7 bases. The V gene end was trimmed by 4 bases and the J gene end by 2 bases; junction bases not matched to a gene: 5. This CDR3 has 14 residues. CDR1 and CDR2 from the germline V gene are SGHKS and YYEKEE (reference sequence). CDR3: CASSEGQLQETQYF. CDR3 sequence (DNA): TGTGCCAGCAGCGAGGGACAGCTACAAGAGACCCAGTACTTC.

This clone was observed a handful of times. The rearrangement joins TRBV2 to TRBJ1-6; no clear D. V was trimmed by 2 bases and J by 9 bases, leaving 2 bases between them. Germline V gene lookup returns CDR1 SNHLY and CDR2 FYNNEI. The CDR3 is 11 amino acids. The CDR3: CASSESSPLHF. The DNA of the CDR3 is TGTGCCAGCAGTGAAAGTTCACCCCTCCACTTT.

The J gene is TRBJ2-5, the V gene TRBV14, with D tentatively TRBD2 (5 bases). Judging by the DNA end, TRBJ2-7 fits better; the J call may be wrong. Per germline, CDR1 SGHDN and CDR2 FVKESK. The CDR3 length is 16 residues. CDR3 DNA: TGTGCCAGCAGCCAAGCCGGTGGGCGGGTGGCCTACGAGCAGTACTTC. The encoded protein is CASSQAGGRVAYEQYF.

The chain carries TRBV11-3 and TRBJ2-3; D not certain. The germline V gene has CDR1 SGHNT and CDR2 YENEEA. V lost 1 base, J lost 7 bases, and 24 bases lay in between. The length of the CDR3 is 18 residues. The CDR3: CASSLVAPIKVVQYTQYF. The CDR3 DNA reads TGTGCCAGCAGCTTAGTGGCCCCGATCAAGGTCGTCCAGTATACGCAGTATTTT.

CDR3 coding DNA: TGTGCCAGCAGAGAAGCAGGGGACTATGGCTACACCTTC. Its translation is CASREAGDYGYTF. This chain links TRBV7-2 with TRBJ1-2, with a tentative D call TRBD1 (6 bases). Germline V gene data show CDR1 as SGHTA and CDR2 as FQGNSA. The CDR3 runs to 13 residues. The V and J ends lost 6 bases and 3 bases respectively, with 11 bases between them.

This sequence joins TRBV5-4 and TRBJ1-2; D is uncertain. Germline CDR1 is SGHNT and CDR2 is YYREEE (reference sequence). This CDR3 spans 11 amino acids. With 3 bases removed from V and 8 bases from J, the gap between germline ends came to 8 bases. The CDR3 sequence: CASSWGRGYTF. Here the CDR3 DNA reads TGTGCCAGCAGCTGGGGTCGGGGCTACACCTTC.